The rows below give T cell receptor beta chains drawn from one sample of a study of blood T cells in healthy people across ages. TCRdb processed the 5' RACE reads anew with MiXCR; each CDR3 protein has one entry. This sample has around 820,000 distinct CDR3 sequences, with around a quarter found just once. This sample also belongs to another study, concerning T cells of mothers and their children.

Sequencing was done on a sample of blood. The receptor source for this set is a boy aged 5-17 years in good health. CDR3s include the opening cysteine and the closing phenylalanine or tryptophan. D genes are given only for firm matches. Where a row states a size, it is once, few, many or the class of an expanded clone; other rows omit it.

V,D,J,size,CDR3,DNA
TRBV9,TRBD2,TRBJ2-7,.,CASSPRGSGATYEQYF,TGTGCCAGCAGCCCCCGAGGTAGCGGGGCTACCTACGAGCAGTACTTC
TRBV7-2,.,TRBJ2-3,few,CASSLVRAGTQYF,TGTGCCAGCAGCTTAGTAAGGGCAGGTACGCAGTATTTT
TRBV7-2,.,TRBJ1-5,.,CASSYRQAALKPQHF,TGTGCCAGCAGCTATAGACAGGCCGCCCTTAAGCCCCAGCATTTT
TRBV10-3,.,TRBJ2-1,few,CASGKDYSYNEQFF,TGTGCCAGCGGCAAGGATTACTCCTACAATGAGCAGTTCTTC
TRBV29-1,TRBD1,TRBJ2-5,few,CSVNEWGTGFPETQYF,TGCAGCGTTAATGAGTGGGGGACAGGGTTTCCAGAGACCCAGTACTTC
TRBV5-1,TRBD1,TRBJ2-7,few,CASSPMDRGQTYEQYF,TGCGCCAGCAGCCCCATGGACAGGGGGCAGACCTACGAGCAGTACTTC
TRBV27,.,TRBJ2-6,many,CASSFLSGANVLTF,TGTGCCAGCAGTTTTCTCTCTGGGGCCAACGTCCTGACTTTC
TRBV11-1,TRBD1,TRBJ2-7,few,CASSPNGQDGEQYF,TGTGCCAGCAGCCCGAACGGACAGGACGGCGAGCAGTACTTC
TRBV4-3,.,TRBJ2-2,few,CASSPDLGQNTGELFF,TGCGCCAGCAGCCCCGACCTAGGGCAGAACACCGGGGAGCTGTTTTTT
TRBV29-1,.,TRBJ2-1,.,CSVVATSSYNEQFF,TGCAGCGTTGTGGCCACGAGCTCCTACAATGAGCAGTTCTTC
TRBV6-2/TRBV6-3,.,TRBJ1-1,.,CASRRAGLNTEAFF,TGTGCCAGCAGACGGGCGGGGCTGAACACTGAAGCTTTCTTT
TRBV5-1,.,TRBJ1-1,.,CASSTRGWDEAFF,TGCGCCAGCAGCACCAGGGGATGGGATGAAGCTTTCTTT
TRBV2,TRBD2,TRBJ2-1,.,CASSEAFPLAGEYNEQFF,TGTGCCAGCAGTGAAGCTTTCCCCCTAGCGGGAGAGTACAATGAGCAGTTCTTC